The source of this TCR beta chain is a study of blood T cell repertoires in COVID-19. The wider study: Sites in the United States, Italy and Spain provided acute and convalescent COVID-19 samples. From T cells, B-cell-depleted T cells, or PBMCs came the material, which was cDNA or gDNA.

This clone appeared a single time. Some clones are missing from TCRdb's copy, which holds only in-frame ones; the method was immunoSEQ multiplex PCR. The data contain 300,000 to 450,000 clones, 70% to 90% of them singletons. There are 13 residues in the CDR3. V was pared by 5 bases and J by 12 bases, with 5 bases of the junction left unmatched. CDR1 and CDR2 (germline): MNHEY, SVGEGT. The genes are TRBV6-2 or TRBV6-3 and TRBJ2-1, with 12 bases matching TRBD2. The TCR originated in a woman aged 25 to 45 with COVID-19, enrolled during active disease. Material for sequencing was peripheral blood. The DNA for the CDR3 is TGTGCCAGCAGTCAGACTAGCGGGAGAAGGCAGTTCTTC. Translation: CASSQTSGRRQFF.